A single sample gave rise to the 12 T cell receptor beta chains below, sequenced in a study of T cell responses to AZD1222 COVID-19 vaccine. TCRdb's table, derived via immunoSEQ multiplex PCR, lists solely in-frame clones and lacks some. The data hold about 140,000 clones, with approximately 90% observed a single time. Here the sequenced sample was peripheral blood, taken on day 0 of AZD1222 vaccination. The origin of the receptors is an adult in good health.

The genes are TRBV18 and TRBJ2-7; the D is unclear. Germline CDR1 KGHSH, CDR2 LQKENI. This CDR3 region has 13 residues. V was shortened by 3 bases and J by 7 bases, with 13 bases between the two germline ends. The CDR3 reads CASSPQSAGEQYF. The CDR3 DNA is TGTGCCAGCTCACCTCAGTCTGCTGGGGAGCAGTACTTC.

This chain joins TRBV9 and TRBJ2-1; D remains unclear. Germline assignment: CDR1 SGDLS and CDR2 YYNGEE. CDR3 length equals 14 residues. V dropped 0 bases and J dropped 0 bases, with 4 bases sitting between them. The CDR3 sequence: CASSVGGSYNEQFF. CDR3 DNA sequence: TGTGCCAGCAGCGTAGGGGGCTCCTACAATGAGCAGTTCTTC.

V usage is TRBV27 and J usage is TRBJ2-7; D gene unclear. Germline CDR1 is MNHEY and CDR2 is SMNVEV (reference sequence). The CDR3 extends over 10 amino acids. V was cut by 8 bases and J by 1 base, with 3 bases left in between. The CDR3 loop is CASPSYEQYF. CDR3 coding DNA: TGTGCCAGCCCTTCCTACGAGCAGTACTTC.

V gene TRBV18 combines with J gene TRBJ2-1; either TRBD1 or TRBD2 may supply D (5 bases each). Between the trimmed V and J ends, which lost 4 bases and 0 bases, there was a span of 16 bases. The CDR3 contains 17 residues. Per germline, CDR1 KGHSH and CDR2 LQKENI. The CDR3 spells CASSHSGWGSSYNEQFF. CDR3 DNA: TGTGCCAGCTCACATTCCGGTTGGGGGAGCTCCTACAATGAGCAGTTCTTC.

This clone occurred once. The chain has TRBV19 and TRBJ2-1; 11 bases agree with TRBD2. This CDR3 is 17 amino acids long. Trimming took 3 bases from V and 4 from J; bases not matched to a gene: 8. In germline, CDR1 is LNHDA, CDR2 SQIVND (reference sequence). The CDR3 bases are TGTGCCAGTAGTATCCGGCTAGCGGGAGGACAGTACAATGAGCAGTTCTTC. It yields the protein CASSIRLAGGQYNEQFF.

The V gene is TRBV4-2, the J gene TRBJ2-7; tentative D call: TRBD2 (6 bases). Germline CDR1 is LGHNA and CDR2 is YNFKEQ. The CDR3 contains 16 residues. Trimming shortened V by 0 bases and J by 4 bases, and 16 bases separated the two germline ends. The CDR3: CASSQEGGASSYEQYF. The CDR3 bases are TGTGCCAGCAGCCAAGAGGGCGGGGCTAGTTCTTACGAGCAGTACTTC.

The rearrangement joins TRBV10-2 to TRBJ1-2; possibly TRBD1 for D (5 bases). CDR3 length: 14 amino acids. The V end was cut by 3 bases, the J end by 6 bases, with 14 bases between. The germline V gene has CDR1 WSHSY and CDR2 SAAADI. CDR3 amino acids: CASSDRPGGNGYTF. Written as DNA, the CDR3 is TGCGCCAGCAGTGACCGGCCGGGGGGTAATGGCTACACCTTC.

The chain has TRBV2 and TRBJ2-7; possibly TRBD1 or TRBD2 for D (5 bases each). V lost 6 bases and J 5 bases, leaving 20 bases between the germline ends. The germline gives CDR1 SNHLY, CDR2 FYNNEI. This CDR3 region has 15 residues. CDR3 sequence: CASSGANIGDDEQYF. The CDR3 region has the DNA TGTGCCAGCAGCGGGGCGAACATTGGGGACGACGAGCAGTACTTC.

This chain joins TRBV11-3 and TRBJ1-1, with D maybe TRBD1 (6 bases). Germline V gene sequence: CDR1 SGHNT, CDR2 YENEEA. The CDR3 is 15 residues long. V lost 5 bases to trimming and J lost 6 bases, with 19 bases between them. DNA of the CDR3: TGTGCCAGCAGCCCCAGGGGTTGGGAAGGCGCTGAAGCTTTCTTT. It encodes CASSPRGWEGAEAFF.

CDR3 sequence (DNA): TGCGCCAGCGGGGGGATAGAGGACAGGGAGTACTCCCTCGAGCAGTACTTC. This encodes CASGGIEDREYSLEQYF. The V and J genes are TRBV10-2 and TRBJ2-7; 8 nucleotides line up with TRBD1. The V gene end was trimmed by 8 bases and the J gene end by 6 bases; junction bases not matched to a gene: 21. The V gene's germline CDR1 is WSHSY and CDR2 SAAADI. CDR3 length equals 17 residues.

This chain connects TRBV2 to TRBJ2-4; tentative D call: TRBD1 (6 bases). CDR3 length equals 14 residues. Between the trimmed V and J ends, which lost 4 bases and 3 bases, there was a span of 10 bases. The germline V gene has CDR1 SNHLY and CDR2 FYNNEI. The CDR3 region has the DNA TGTGCCAGCAGTGGGACAGAGAACAAAAACATTCAGTACTTC. This translates into CASSGTENKNIQYF.

The rearrangement joins TRBV24-1 to TRBJ1-5, with D unclear. The CDR3 runs 17 residues. The ends were cut back, 1 base at V and 0 bases at J, with 12 bases in the middle. Per germline, CDR1 KGHDR and CDR2 SFDVKD. The CDR3 DNA reads TGTGCCACCAGTGATTTCCTCCATACTGCTAGCAATCAGCCCCAGCATTTT. It encodes CATSDFLHTASNQPQHF.